The rows below give T cell receptor beta chains drawn from one sample of a study of T cell responses to AZD1222 COVID-19 vaccine. Using immunoSEQ multiplex PCR, the repertoire was profiled, and TCRdb retains in-frame clones only, with some absent. There are some 120,000 clones in the sample; around nine tenths occur only once, and roughly 4.2% lies in the top ten. This specimen was peripheral blood, taken on day 0 of AZD1222 vaccination. These receptors originate from an adult in good health. CDR3s include the opening cysteine and the closing phenylalanine or tryptophan. Size is stated for part of the rows, as once, few or many counts, or as a class when the clone is expanded.

j_gene,abundance,v_gene,CDR3aa
TRBJ2-1,NA,TRBV4-1,CASSQERAESSYNEQFF
TRBJ2-2,few,TRBV24-1,CATSDPLTGELFF
TRBJ2-2,NA,TRBV27,CASRPASGIAGELFF
TRBJ1-1,NA,TRBV5-4,CASSYWRGPDTEAFF
TRBJ1-2,NA,TRBV30,CAWSWTALYTF
TRBJ2-7,once,TRBV6-6,CASTDSRVSNEQYF
TRBJ1-1,NA,TRBV5-6,CASKRGVLMNTEAFF
TRBJ2-5,NA,TRBV2,CASRPELTGGETQYF
TRBJ1-2,NA,TRBV5-1,CASSGQLEGYGYTF
TRBJ1-1,few,TRBV19,CASSIDSPSQAFF
TRBJ2-1,NA,TRBV5-4,CASSLGTTNGNEQFF
TRBJ2-1,NA,TRBV5-1,CASRRQGVFEQFF
TRBJ1-2,NA,TRBV6-5,CASTGTDGYTF
TRBJ2-3,NA,TRBV6-5,CASSYQRGTDTQYF
TRBJ1-5,NA,TRBV18,CASSLQPAFGNQPQHF
TRBJ1-2,NA,TRBV2,CARTSGRVMIF
TRBJ2-5,NA,TRBV18,CASSATGLETQYF
TRBJ2-7,NA,TRBV2,CASNVGSGTGTYEQYF
TRBJ1-5,NA,TRBV6-5,CASTTGTVLNQPQHF
TRBJ2-7,NA,TRBV6-5,CASSYSTGGAYEQYF
TRBJ1-3,NA,TRBV15,CATSRDPPGQGNTIYF
TRBJ2-2,NA,TRBV24-1,CATSDLPPGQDTGELFF
TRBJ1-1,once,TRBV6-5,CASKADTEAFF
TRBJ2-1,NA,TRBV5-1,CASSLAGTSGGNNEQFF
TRBJ2-7,NA,TRBV6-5,CASSYTGTSSSYEQYF
TRBJ1-6,NA,TRBV15,CATSRVREGGSPLHF
TRBJ2-3,NA,TRBV6-5,CASSYWKGQSTDTQYF
TRBJ2-5,few,TRBV5-4,CASSFLGWGDETQYF
TRBJ1-6,NA,TRBV11-2,CASSPSTGRGSPLHF
TRBJ1-5,NA,TRBV2,CASSEAQRGGQPQHF
TRBJ2-2,once,TRBV3-1/TRBV3-2,CASSQERATSLTGELFF
TRBJ1-2,NA,TRBV4-1,CASSQAWQAAYYGYTF
TRBJ2-2,NA,TRBV11-2,CASSPMPPVVPGELFF
TRBJ1-1,NA,TRBV28,CASSDLRRGIEAFF
TRBJ2-5,NA,TRBV7-2,CASSWGVLRETQYF
TRBJ2-1,NA,TRBV29-1,CSVVRGWGNEQFF
TRBJ1-1,NA,TRBV28,CASSLDGGVRTEAFF
TRBJ1-5,NA,TRBV27,CASSPSPQISNQPQHF
TRBJ1-2,NA,TRBV30,CAWSTQGWNYGYTF
TRBJ2-3,NA,TRBV19,CASSSRGGTDTQYF
TRBJ1-4,NA,TRBV5-5,CASRRGQGSEKLFF
TRBJ1-1,NA,TRBV5-1,CASRSTANTEAFF
TRBJ2-5,NA,TRBV30,CAWSGLAVKETQYF
TRBJ1-3,few,TRBV20-1,CSASAGNTIYF
TRBJ1-1,once,TRBV3-1/TRBV3-2,CASSQDQRQGTEAFF
TRBJ1-2,once,TRBV15,CATSRDLSGQSFGYTF
TRBJ1-3,NA,TRBV16,CASSHYRGLPSGNTIYF
TRBJ2-5,NA,TRBV7-9,CASSTPGQQETQYF
TRBJ2-7,NA,TRBV12-3/TRBV12-4,CASSFGQDYEQYF
TRBJ1-2,NA,TRBV12-3/TRBV12-4,CASSLWGAYGYTF
TRBJ1-5,NA,TRBV27,CASSPPGGTNQPQHF
TRBJ2-1,NA,TRBV30,CAWTPGTGTMGQFF
TRBJ1-2,NA,TRBV27,CASSFHRGRTYGYTF
TRBJ2-3,once,TRBV29-1,CSVEQGDTDTQYF
TRBJ2-7,once,TRBV6-5,CASMVGGPMGQYF